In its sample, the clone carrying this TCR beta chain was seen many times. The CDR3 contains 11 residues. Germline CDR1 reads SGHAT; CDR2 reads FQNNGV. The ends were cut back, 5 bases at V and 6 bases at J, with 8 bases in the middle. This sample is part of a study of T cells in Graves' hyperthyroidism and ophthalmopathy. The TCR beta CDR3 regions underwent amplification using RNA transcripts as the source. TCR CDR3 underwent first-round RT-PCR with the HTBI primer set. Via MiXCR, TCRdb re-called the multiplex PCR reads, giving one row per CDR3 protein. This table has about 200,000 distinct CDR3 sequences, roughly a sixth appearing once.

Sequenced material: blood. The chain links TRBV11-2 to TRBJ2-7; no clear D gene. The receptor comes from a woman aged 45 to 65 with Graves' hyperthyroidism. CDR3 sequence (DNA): TGTGCCAGCAGCGTCCAAGGCGAGCAGTACTTC. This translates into CASSVQGEQYF.